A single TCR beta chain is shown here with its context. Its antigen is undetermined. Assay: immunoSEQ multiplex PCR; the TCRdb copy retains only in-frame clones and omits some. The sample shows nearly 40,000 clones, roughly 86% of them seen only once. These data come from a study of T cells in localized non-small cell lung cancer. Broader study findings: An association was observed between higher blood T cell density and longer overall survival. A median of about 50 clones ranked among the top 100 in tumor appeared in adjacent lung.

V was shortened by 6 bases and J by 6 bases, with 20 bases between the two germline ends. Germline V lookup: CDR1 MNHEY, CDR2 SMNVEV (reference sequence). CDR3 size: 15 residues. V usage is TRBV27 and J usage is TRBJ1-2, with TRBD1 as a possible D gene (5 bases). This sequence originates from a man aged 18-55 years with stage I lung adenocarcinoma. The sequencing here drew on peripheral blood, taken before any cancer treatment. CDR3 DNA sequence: TGTGCCAGCAGCCCGGGGGTGGTTCACCGAGATGGCTACACCTTC. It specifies CASSPGVVHRDGYTF.